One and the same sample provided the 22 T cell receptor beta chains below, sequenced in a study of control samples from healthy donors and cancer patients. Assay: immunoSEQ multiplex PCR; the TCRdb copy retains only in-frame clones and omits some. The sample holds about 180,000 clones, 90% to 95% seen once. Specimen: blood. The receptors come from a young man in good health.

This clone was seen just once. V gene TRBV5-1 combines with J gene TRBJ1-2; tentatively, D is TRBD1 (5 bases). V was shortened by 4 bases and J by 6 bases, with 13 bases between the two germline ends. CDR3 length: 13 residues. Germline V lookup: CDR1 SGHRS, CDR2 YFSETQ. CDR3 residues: CASSEGPGDGYTF. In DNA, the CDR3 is TGCGCCAGCAGCGAGGGACCGGGGGATGGCTACACCTTC.

In nucleotides, the CDR3 is TGTGCCAGCAGACAGGGGGCGATTTGGACTGAAGCTTTCTTT. It encodes CASRQGAIWTEAFF. The chain has TRBV27 and TRBJ1-1; the match to TRBD1 covers 9 bases. The CDR3 runs to 14 residues. After removal of 6 bases from V and 5 bases from J, the junction contained 7 bases not matched to a gene. Germline assignment: CDR1 MNHEY and CDR2 SMNVEV (reference sequence).

CDR3 sequence reads: CASSLEGGPLNEQFF. The CDR3 bases are TGTGCCAGCAGCTTAGAGGGGGGGCCCTTAAATGAGCAGTTCTTC. This rearrangement joins TRBV11-2 to TRBJ2-1, with D possibly being TRBD2 (7 bases). V was shortened by 0 bases and J by 7 bases, with 13 bases between the two germline ends. This CDR3 spans 15 amino acids. Germline CDR1 SGHAT, CDR2 FQNNGV.

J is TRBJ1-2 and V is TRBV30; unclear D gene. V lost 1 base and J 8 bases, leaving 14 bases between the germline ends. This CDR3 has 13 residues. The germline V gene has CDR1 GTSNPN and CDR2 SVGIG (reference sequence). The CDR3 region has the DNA TGTGCCTGGAGTGGCGGGGTTACGGGAGGCTACACCTTC. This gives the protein CAWSGGVTGGYTF.

The CDR3 region has the DNA TGTGCCAGCAGCTGGGGGGGTCGGAATGAGCAGTTCTTC. It encodes CASSWGGRNEQFF. V gene TRBV5-8 combines with J gene TRBJ2-1; 7 nucleotides line up with TRBD2. V was pared by 3 bases and J by 7 bases, with 4 bases of the junction left unmatched. The length of the CDR3 is 13 residues. Germline values: CDR1 SGHTS, CDR2 YDEGEE.

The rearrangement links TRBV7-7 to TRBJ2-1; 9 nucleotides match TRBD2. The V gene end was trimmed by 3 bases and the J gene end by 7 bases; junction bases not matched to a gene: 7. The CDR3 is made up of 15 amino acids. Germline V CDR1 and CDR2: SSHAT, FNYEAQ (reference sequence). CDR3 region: CASSFGAGGSNEQFF. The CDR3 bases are TGTGCCAGCAGCTTCGGTGCGGGGGGGTCTAATGAGCAGTTCTTC.

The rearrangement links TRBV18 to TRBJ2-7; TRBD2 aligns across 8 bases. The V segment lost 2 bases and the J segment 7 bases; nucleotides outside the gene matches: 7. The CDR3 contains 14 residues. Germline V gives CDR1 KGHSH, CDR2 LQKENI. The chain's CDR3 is CASSPGLATGEQYF. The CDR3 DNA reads TGTGCCAGCTCACCAGGACTAGCCACGGGGGAGCAGTACTTC.

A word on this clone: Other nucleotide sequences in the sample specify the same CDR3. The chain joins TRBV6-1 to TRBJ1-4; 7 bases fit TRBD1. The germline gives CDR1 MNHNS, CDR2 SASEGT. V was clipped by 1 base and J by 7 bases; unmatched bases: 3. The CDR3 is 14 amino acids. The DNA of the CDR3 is TGTGCCAGCAGTGAAGGTACAGGGGTTGAAAAACTGTTTTTT. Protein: CASSEGTGVEKLFF.

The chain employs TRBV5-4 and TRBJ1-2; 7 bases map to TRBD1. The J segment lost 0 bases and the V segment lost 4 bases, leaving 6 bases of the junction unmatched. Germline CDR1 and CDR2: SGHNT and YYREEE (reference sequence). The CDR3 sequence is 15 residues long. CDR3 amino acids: CASSPPGTANYGYTF. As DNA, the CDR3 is TGTGCCAGCAGCCCGCCCGGGACAGCTAACTATGGCTACACCTTC.

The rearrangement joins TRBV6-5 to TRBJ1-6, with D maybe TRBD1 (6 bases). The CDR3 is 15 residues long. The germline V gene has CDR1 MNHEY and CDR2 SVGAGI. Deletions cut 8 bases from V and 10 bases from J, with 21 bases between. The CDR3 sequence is CASLPGGRWGSPLHF. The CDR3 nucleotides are TGTGCCAGCCTACCCGGGGGCAGATGGGGATCACCCCTCCACTTT.

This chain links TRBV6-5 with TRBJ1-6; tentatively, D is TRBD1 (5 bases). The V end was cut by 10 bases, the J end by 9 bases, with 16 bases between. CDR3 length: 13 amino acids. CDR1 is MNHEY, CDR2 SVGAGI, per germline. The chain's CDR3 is CATSTAGGSPLHF. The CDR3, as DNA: TGTGCCACCTCTACCGCGGGGGGTTCACCCCTCCACTTT.

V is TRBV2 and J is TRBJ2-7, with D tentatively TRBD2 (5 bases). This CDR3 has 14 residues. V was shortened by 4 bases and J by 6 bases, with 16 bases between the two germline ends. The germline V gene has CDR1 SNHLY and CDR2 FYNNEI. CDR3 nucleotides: TGTGCCAGCAGTGCGGGGAGAGCCTATGGCGAGCAGTACTTC. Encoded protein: CASSAGRAYGEQYF.

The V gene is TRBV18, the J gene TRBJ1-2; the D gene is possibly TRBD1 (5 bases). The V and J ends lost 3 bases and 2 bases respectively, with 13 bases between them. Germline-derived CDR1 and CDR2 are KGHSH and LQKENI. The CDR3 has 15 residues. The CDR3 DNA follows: TGTGCCAGCTCACCTTTCGACGGGGGAAACTATGGCTACACCTTC. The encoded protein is CASSPFDGGNYGYTF.

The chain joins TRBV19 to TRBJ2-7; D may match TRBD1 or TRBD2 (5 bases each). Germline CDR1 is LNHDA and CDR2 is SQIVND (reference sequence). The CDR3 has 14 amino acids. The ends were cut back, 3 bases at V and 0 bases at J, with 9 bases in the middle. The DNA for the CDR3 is TGTGCCAGTAGTATGGGACGGTCCTCCTACGAGCAGTACTTC. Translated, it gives CASSMGRSSYEQYF.

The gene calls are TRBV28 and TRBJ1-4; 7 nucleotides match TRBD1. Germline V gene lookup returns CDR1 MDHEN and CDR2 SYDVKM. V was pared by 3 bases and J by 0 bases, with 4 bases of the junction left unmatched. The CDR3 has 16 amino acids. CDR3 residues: CASSLVRGTTNEKLFF. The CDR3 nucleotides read TGTGCCAGCAGTTTGGTCAGGGGGACAACTAATGAAAAACTGTTTTTT.

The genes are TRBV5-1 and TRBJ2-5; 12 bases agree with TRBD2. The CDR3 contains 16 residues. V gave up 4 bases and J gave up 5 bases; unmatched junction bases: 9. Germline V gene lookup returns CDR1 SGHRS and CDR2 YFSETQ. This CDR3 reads CASSPGGLAGGETQYF. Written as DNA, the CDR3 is TGCGCCAGCAGCCCGGGGGGACTAGCGGGCGGGGAGACCCAGTACTTC.

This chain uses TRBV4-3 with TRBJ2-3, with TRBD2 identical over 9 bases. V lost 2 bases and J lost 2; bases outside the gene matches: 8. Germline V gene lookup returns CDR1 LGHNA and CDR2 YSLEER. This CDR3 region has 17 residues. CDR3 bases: TGCGCCAGCAGCCAACAGGCTAGCGGGGACGCCACAGATACGCAGTATTTT. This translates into CASSQQASGDATDTQYF.

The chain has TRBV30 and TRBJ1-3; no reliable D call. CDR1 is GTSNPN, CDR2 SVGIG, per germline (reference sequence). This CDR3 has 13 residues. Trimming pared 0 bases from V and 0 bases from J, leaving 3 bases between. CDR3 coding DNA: TGTGCCTGGAGTGTCCTCTCTGGAAACACCATATATTTT. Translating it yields CAWSVLSGNTIYF.

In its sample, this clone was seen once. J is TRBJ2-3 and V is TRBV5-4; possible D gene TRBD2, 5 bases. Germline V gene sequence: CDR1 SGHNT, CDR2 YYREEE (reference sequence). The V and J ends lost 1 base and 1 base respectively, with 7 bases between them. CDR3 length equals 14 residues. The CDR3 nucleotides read TGTGCCAGCAGCTTGCGGGGTGGCACAGATACGCAGTATTTT. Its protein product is CASSLRGGTDTQYF.

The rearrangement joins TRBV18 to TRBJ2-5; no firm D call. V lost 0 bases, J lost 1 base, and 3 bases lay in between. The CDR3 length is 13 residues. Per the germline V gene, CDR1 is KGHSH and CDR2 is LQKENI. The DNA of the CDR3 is TGTGCCAGCTCACCACCGGTCCAAGAGACCCAGTACTTC. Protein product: CASSPPVQETQYF.

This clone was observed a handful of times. The CDR3 bases are TGCGCCAGCAGCTTGGAGGATATGAACGAAAAACTGTTTTTT. Amino acids: CASSLEDMNEKLFF. This rearrangement joins TRBV5-1 to TRBJ1-4; no firm D call. The germline V gene encodes CDR1 SGHRS and CDR2 YFSETQ. Trimming shortened V by 0 bases and J by 8 bases, and 11 bases separated the two germline ends. The CDR3 is made up of 14 amino acids.

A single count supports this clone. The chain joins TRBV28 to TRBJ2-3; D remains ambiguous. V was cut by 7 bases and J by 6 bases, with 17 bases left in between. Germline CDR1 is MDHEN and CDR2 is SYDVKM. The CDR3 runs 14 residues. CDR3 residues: CASILRIGRDTQYF. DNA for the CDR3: TGTGCCAGCATCCTAAGGATCGGGCGGGATACGCAGTATTTT.